The clone carrying this T cell receptor beta chain was seen more than once but under ten times. Trimming took 1 base from V and 3 from J; bases not matched to a gene: 0. There are 14 residues in the CDR3. CDR1 LGHNA and CDR2 YNFKEQ come from the germline V gene. The PBMCs were sourced from fresh peripheral blood (approximately 10 ml). Authors of the study amplified TCR beta CDR3 regions from RNA transcripts. The study used the HTBI primer set for a first-round RT-PCR of the TCR CDR3. TCRdb re-called the multiplex PCR reads with MiXCR, one entry per CDR3 protein. Among under 350,000 distinct CDR3 sequences listed, around 20% were seen once. The sample originates from a study of T cells in Graves' hyperthyroidism and ophthalmopathy.

Sequencing was carried out using blood. This sequence joins TRBV4-2 and TRBJ2-3; 8 bases fit TRBD2. The TCR was taken from a woman between 50 and 59 years old with Graves' hyperthyroidism. The CDR3 sequence is CASSQASGTDTQYF. CDR3 DNA sequence: TGTGCCAGCAGCCAAGCTAGCGGGACAGATACGCAGTATTTT.